There are a few counts of the clone carrying this T cell receptor beta chain. This entry belongs to a study of blood T cell repertoires in COVID-19. Study at large: Sites across the United States, Italy and Spain contributed samples from acute and convalescent COVID-19. T cells, B-cell-depleted T cells, or PBMCs provided the cDNA or gDNA that served as material.

As handled by the study authors: Amplification of reference gene primers provided the estimated nucleated cell counts. Only in-frame clones appear in the TCRdb table, and some are missing; sequencing was by immunoSEQ multiplex PCR. V and J calls and clone size come straight from that table; D and trimming were deduced from the DNA. The repertoire holds around 700,000 clones, with just under 90% as singletons. CDR3 length: 13 amino acids. Trimming cost V 7 bases and J 3 bases, with 12 bases left between them. The sequenced sample was peripheral blood. The J gene is TRBJ1-1, the V gene TRBV12-3 or TRBV12-4, with D maybe TRBD1 (6 bases). The TCR comes from a woman between 18 and 29 years old with acute or convalescent COVID-19. The CDR3 protein is CASTPGGYTEAFF. CDR3 bases: TGTGCCAGCACCCCGGGGGGCTACACTGAAGCTTTCTTT.